Listed below are T cell receptor beta chains from one sample, sequenced in a study of blood T cell repertoires in COVID-19. Using immunoSEQ multiplex PCR, the repertoire was profiled, and TCRdb retains in-frame clones only, with some absent. The sample yields 210,000 or so clones, under 90% seen once. Sequencing was performed on PBMCs or T cells enriched from blood (not recorded which). The receptors here all came from a woman between 45 and 65 years old who had been exposed to COVID-19. The CDR3 runs from the conserved cysteine through the conserved F or W. Part of the rows lack a size; the others show once, few, many or a class for expanded clones.

>TRBV19|-|TRBJ1-5
CASSPEGFGIQPQHF
>TRBV5-1|-|TRBJ1-2
CASSSGKGQPYGYTF
>TRBV30|-|TRBJ2-1
CAWSSGLMSSYNEQFF
>TRBV3-1/TRBV3-2|-|TRBJ1-1
CASSQRGDTEAFF
>TRBV30|-|TRBJ1-1
CAWSGGMGRRLNTEAFF
>TRBV19|-|TRBJ2-7
CASSTRMGGQYF
>TRBV4-2|-|TRBJ1-1
CASSLGAIGQATTEAFF
>TRBV4-1|-|TRBJ2-3
CASSQEAGVSTDTQYF
>TRBV18|-|TRBJ1-5
CASSPTGARSNQPQHF
>TRBV5-1|-|TRBJ2-1
CASRSAGTSYNEQFF
>TRBV12-3/TRBV12-4|-|TRBJ1-2
CASYNRGNYGYTF
>TRBV6-1|-|TRBJ1-1
CASSERQGVSTEAFF
>TRBV3-1/TRBV3-2|-|TRBJ2-3
CASSGSGGAQDTQYF
>TRBV9|-|TRBJ1-1
CASSGRLGARTEAFF
>TRBV15|-|TRBJ1-3
CATSRVDRLGNTIYF
>TRBV10-2|-|TRBJ1-2
CASREQGAGGYTF
>TRBV6-5|-|TRBJ2-7
CASSYPRQVIIYEQYF
>TRBV9|-|TRBJ2-3
CASSVNRRDTQYF
>TRBV12-3/TRBV12-4|-|TRBJ1-2
CASSPRVGGYTF
>TRBV12-3/TRBV12-4|-|TRBJ1-2
CASSADRIYGYTF
>TRBV29-1|-|TRBJ2-7
CSVATGIRAYEQYF
>TRBV11-2|-|TRBJ2-7
CASSLKQGVAEQYF
>TRBV5-5|-|TRBJ1-1
CASTPGGANTEAFF
>TRBV11-2|-|TRBJ1-2
CASSLRGTDYTF
>TRBV19|-|TRBJ2-5
CASSLKHGGAQYF
>TRBV5-8|-|TRBJ2-2
CASSSRTGTYPGELFF
>TRBV27|-|TRBJ2-7
CASSLSRQGNEQYF
>TRBV2|-|TRBJ1-1
CASTQGSDTEAFF
>TRBV6-5|-|TRBJ1-4
CATRDRGGTNEKLFF
>TRBV10-1|few|TRBJ1-4
CASSGQGAGEKLFF
>TRBV21-1|few|TRBJ1-3
CASSPLKCLSGNTIYF
>TRBV3-1/TRBV3-2|-|TRBJ1-2
CASSPIRSSEYGYTF
>TRBV2|few|TRBJ1-5
CASSGGTGGSNQPQHF
>TRBV5-6|-|TRBJ2-2
CASSLFGTANTGELFF
>TRBV10-1|-|TRBJ1-5
CASNGTGGGPLLQHF
>TRBV3-1/TRBV3-2|-|TRBJ2-3
CASSQAGLAGGTDTQYF
>TRBV13|-|TRBJ1-1
CASSLGRQGGEAFF
>TRBV23-1|-|TRBJ1-1
CASDPTGLTEAFF
>TRBV19|-|TRBJ1-1
CASSIDPLGGTEAFF
>TRBV28|-|TRBJ1-4
CASSPRDTFREKLFF
>TRBV6-2/TRBV6-3|-|TRBJ2-3
CASSYSRGSTDTQYF
>TRBV11-1|-|TRBJ1-1
CASSLKRREAFF
>TRBV28|once|TRBJ2-5
CASRTIGGRETQYF
>TRBV2|-|TRBJ2-1
CASRANRNYNEQFF
>TRBV23-1|-|TRBJ2-7
CAQYEQYF
>TRBV7-8|-|TRBJ2-1
CASSPRELAGLTEQFF
>TRBV19|-|TRBJ1-2
CASSIVGVYGYTF
>TRBV5-4|-|TRBJ2-1
CASSLGLRYNEQFF
>TRBV18|-|TRBJ2-4
CASSQQGVGNIQYF
>TRBV27|-|TRBJ1-1
CASSLRTGQGSGEAFF
>TRBV7-8|-|TRBJ1-4
CASSLLNEKLFF
>TRBV7-9|many|TRBJ1-4
CASREGDDEKLFF
>TRBV5-1|-|TRBJ2-7
CASSGGDSVTYEQYF
>TRBV3-1/TRBV3-2|-|TRBJ1-3
CASSQGLSGNTIYF
>TRBV7-6|many|TRBJ2-6
CASSPREGSDPRGANVLTF
>TRBV6-4|-|TRBJ2-5
CASSDSEGAMETQYF
>TRBV5-1|-|TRBJ2-3
CASSSLGASDTQYF
>TRBV27|-|TRBJ2-7
CASRRDRGTYEQYF